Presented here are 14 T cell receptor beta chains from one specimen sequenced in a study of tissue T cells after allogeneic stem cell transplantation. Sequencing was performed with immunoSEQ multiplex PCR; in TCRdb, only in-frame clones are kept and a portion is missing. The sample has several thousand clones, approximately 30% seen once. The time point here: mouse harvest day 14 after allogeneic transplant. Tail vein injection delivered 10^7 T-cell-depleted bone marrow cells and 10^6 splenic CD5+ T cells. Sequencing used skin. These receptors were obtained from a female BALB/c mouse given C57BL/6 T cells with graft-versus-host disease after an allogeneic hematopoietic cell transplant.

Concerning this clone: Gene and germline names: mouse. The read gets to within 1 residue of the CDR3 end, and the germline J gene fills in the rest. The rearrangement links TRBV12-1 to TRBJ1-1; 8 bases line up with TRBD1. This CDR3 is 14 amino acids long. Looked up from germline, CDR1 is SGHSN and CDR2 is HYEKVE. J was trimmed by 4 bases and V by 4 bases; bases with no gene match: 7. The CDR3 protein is CASSRQGLGTEVFF. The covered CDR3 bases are TGTGCCAGCTCCCGACAGGGGTTGGGCACAGAAGTCTTC. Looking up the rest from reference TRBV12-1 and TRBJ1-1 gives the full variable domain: DSGVVQSPRHIIKEKGGRSVLTCIPISGHSNVVWYQQTLGKELKFLIQHYEKVERDKGFLPSRFSVQQFDDYHSEMNMSALELEDSAMYFCASSRQGLGTEVFFGKGTRLTVV.

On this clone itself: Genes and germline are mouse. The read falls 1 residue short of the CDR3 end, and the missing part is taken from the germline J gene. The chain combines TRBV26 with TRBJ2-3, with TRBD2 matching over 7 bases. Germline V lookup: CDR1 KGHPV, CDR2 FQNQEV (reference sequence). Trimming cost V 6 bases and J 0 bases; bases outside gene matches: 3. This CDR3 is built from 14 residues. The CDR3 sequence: CASSWGTSAETLYF. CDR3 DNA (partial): TGTGCCAGCAGCTGGGGGACTAGTGCAGAAACGCTGTAT.

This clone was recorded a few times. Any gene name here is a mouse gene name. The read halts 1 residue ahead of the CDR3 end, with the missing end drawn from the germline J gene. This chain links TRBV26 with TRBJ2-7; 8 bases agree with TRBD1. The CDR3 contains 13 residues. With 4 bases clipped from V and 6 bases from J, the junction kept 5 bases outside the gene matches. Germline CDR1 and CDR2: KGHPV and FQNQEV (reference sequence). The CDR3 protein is CASSPQGGFEQYF. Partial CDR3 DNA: TGTGCCAGCAGTCCACAGGGGGGATTTGAACAGTAC.

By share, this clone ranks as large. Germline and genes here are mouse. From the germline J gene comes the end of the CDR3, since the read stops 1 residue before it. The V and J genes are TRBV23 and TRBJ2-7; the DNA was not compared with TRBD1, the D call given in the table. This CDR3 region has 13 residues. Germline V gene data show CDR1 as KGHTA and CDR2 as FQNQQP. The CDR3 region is CSSSQSGAYEQYF. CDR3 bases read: TGCTCCAGCAGTCAATCAGGGGCCTATGAACAGTAC.

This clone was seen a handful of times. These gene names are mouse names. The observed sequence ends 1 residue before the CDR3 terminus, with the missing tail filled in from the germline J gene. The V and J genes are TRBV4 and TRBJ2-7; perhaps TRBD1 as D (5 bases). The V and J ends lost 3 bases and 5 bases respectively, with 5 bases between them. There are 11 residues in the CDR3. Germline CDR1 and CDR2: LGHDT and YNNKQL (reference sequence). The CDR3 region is CASSYRDEQYF. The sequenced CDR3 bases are TGTGCCAGCAGCTACAGGGATGAACAGTAC.

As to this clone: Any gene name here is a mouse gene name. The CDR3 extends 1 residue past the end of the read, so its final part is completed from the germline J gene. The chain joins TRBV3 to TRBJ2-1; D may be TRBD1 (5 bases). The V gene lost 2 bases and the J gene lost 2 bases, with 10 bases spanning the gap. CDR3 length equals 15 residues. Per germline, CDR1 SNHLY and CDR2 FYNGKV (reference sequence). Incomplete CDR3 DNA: TGTGCCAGCAGCTTAAAAAGGGGTGACTATGCTGAGCAGTTC. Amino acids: CASSLKRGDYAEQF. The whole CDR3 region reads CASSLKRGDYAEQFF.

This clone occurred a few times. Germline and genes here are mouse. The CDR3 loop is CASSLAGAYAEQFF. CDR3 bases read: TGTGCAAGCAGCTTAGCGGGGGCCTATGCTGAGCAGTTC. The chain uses TRBV16 and TRBJ2-1, with D tentatively TRBD1 or TRBD2 (6 bases each). The read stops 1 residue short of the end of the CDR3; the missing end is completed from the germline J gene. The CDR3 runs to 14 residues. Looked up from germline, CDR1 is SGHSA and CDR2 is FRNQAP. V was cut by 1 base and J by 3 bases, with 7 bases left in between.

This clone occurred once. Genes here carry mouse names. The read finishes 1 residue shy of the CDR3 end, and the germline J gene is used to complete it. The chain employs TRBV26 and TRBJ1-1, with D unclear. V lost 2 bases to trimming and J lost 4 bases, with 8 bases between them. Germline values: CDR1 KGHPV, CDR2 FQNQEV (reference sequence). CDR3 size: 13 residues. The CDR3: CASSLGVGTEVFF. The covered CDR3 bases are TGTGCCAGCAGTCTGGGGGTGGGCACAGAAGTCTTC.

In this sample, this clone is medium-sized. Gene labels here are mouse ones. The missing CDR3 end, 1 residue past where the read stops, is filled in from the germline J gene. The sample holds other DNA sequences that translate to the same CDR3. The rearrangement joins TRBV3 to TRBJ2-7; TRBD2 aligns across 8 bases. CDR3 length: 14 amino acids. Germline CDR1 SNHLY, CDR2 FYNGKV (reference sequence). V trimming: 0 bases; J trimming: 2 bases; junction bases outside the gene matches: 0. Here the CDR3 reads CASSLAGGAYEQYF. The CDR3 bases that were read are TGTGCCAGCAGCTTAGCTGGGGGGGCCTATGAACAGTAC.

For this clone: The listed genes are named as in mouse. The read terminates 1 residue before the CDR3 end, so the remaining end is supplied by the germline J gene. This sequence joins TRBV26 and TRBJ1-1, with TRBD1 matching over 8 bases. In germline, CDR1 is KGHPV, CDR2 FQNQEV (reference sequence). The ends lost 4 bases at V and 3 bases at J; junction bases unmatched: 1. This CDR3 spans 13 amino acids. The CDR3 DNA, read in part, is TGTGCCAGCAGTCCGGACAGGGACACAGAAGTCTTC. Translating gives CASSPDRDTEVF. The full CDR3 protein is CASSPDRDTEVFF.

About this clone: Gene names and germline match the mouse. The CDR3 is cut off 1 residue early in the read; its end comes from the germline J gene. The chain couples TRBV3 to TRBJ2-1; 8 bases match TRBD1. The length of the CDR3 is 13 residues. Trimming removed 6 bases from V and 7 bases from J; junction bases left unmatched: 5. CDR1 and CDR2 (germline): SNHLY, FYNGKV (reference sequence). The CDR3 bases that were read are TGTGCCAGCAGGAGACAGGGGTGGGCTGAGCAGTTC. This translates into CASRRQGWAEQF. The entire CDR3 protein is CASRRQGWAEQFF.

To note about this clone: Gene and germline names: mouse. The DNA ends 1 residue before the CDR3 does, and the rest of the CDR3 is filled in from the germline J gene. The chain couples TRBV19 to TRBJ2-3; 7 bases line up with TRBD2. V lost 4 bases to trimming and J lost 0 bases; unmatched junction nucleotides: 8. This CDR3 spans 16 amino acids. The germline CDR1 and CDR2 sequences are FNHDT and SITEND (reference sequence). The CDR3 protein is CASSPGWGSSAETLYF. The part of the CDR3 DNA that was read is TGTGCCAGCAGTCCGGGCTGGGGGTCTAGTGCAGAAACGCTGTAT.

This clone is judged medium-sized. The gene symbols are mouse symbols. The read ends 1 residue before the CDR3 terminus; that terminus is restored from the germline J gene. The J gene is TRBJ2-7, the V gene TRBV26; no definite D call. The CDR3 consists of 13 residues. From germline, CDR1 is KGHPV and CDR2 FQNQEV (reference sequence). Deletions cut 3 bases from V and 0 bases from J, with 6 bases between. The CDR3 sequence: CASSLRVSYEQYF. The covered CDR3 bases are TGTGCCAGCAGTCTTAGGGTCTCCTATGAACAGTAC.

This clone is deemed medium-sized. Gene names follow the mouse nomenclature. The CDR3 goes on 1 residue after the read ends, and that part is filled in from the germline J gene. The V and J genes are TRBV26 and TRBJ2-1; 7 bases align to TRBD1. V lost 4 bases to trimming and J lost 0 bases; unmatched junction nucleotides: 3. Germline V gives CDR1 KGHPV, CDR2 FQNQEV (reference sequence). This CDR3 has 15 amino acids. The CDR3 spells CASSPQGYNYAEQFF. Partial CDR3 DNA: TGTGCCAGCAGTCCACAGGGGTATAACTATGCTGAGCAGTTC.